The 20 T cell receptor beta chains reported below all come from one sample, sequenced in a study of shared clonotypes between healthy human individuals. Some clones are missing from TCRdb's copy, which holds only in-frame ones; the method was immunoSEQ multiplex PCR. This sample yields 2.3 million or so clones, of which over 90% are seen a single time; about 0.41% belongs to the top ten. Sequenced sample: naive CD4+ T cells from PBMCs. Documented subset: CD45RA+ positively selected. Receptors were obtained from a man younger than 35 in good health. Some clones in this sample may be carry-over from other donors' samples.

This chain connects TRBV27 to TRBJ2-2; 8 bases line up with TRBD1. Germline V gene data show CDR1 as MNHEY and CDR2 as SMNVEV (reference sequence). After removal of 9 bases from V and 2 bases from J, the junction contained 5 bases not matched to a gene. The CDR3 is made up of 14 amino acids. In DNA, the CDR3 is TGTGCCAGTGGACAGGGTGACAACACCGGGGAGCTGTTTTTT. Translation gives CASGQGDNTGELFF.

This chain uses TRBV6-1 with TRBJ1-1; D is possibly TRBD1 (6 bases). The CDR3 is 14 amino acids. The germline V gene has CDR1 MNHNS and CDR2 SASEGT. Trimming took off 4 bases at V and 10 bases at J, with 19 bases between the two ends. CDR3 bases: TGTGCCAGCAGTGGGGGGCAATCAGGTGGTCTAGCTTTCTTT. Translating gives CASSGGQSGGLAFF.

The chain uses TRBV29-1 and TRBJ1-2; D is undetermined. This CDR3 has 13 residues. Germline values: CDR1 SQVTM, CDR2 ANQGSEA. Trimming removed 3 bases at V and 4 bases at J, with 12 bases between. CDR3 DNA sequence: TGCAGCGTTGAGAGGTCCGCCCCCTATGGCTACACCTTC. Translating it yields CSVERSAPYGYTF.

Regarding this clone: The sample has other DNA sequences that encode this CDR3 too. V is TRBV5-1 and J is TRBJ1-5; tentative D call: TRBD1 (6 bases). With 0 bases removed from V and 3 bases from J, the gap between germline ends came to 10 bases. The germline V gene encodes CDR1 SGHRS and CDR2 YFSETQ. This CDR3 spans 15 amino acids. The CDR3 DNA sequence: TGCGCCAGCAGCTTGGGGGGACAAGTCAATCAGCCCCAGCATTTT. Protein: CASSLGGQVNQPQHF.

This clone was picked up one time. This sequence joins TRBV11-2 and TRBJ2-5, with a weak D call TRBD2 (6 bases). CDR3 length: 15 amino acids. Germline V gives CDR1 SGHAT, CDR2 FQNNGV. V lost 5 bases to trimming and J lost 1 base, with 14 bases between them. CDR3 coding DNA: TGTGCCAGCAGCCCCCGGAGGGCACTCCAAGAGACCCAGTACTTC. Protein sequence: CASSPRRALQETQYF.

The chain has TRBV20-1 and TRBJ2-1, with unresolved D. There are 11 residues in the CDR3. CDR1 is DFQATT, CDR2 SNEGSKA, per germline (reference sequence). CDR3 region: CLTAKHNEQFF. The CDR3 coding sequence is TGCCTGACCGCAAAACACAATGAGCAGTTCTTC.

The CDR3 coding sequence is TGTGCCAGCAGCTCGCGGACTGATCCGGGTGAGCAGTTCTTC. Residues: CASSSRTDPGEQFF. The chain employs TRBV5-4 and TRBJ2-1, with D perhaps TRBD2 (5 bases). Trimming removed 3 bases from V and 9 bases from J, with 16 bases in between. The CDR3 consists of 14 residues. From germline, CDR1 is SGHNT and CDR2 YYREEE (reference sequence).

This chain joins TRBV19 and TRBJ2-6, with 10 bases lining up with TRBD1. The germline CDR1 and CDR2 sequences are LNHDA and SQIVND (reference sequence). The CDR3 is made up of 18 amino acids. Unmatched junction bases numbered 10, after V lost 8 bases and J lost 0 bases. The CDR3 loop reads CASGDRGTIGSGANVLTF. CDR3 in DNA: TGTGCCAGTGGGGACAGGGGCACCATAGGCTCTGGGGCCAACGTCCTGACTTTC.

The CDR3: CASSREHRGDVGETQYF. The CDR3 bases are TGCGCCAGCAGCAGGGAACACAGGGGCGACGTAGGAGAGACCCAGTACTTC. The chain joins TRBV5-1 to TRBJ2-5, with TRBD1 matching 7 bases. Germline trimming cut 4 bases from V and 4 bases from J; bases unmatched to any gene: 16. The CDR3 runs 17 residues. Germline V gives CDR1 SGHRS, CDR2 YFSETQ.

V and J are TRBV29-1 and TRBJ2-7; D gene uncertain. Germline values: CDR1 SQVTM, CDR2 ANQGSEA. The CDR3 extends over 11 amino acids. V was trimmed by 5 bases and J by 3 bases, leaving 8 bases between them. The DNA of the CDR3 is TGCAGCGTTATACAGAACTACGAGCAGTACTTC. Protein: CSVIQNYEQYF.

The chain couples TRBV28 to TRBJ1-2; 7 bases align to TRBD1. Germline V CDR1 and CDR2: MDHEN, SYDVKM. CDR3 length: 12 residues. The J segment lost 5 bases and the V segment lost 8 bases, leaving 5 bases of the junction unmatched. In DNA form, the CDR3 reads TGTGCCAGCGGGGGACAGTCTTATGGCTACACCTTC. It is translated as CASGGQSYGYTF.

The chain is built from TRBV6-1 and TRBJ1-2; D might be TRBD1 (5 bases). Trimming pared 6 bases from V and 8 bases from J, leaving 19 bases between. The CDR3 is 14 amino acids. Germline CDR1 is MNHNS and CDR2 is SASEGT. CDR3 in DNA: TGTGCCAGCAGAGAGGGACCGGGAGATTCAGGCTACACCTTC. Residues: CASREGPGDSGYTF.

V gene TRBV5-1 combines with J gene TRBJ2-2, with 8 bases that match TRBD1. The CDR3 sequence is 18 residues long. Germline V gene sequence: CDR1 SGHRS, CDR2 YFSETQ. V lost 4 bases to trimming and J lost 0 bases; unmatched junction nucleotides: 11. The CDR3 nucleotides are TGCGCCAGCAGCGCCGGACCGGGACAGGAGACGAACACCGGGGAGCTGTTTTTT. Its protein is CASSAGPGQETNTGELFF.

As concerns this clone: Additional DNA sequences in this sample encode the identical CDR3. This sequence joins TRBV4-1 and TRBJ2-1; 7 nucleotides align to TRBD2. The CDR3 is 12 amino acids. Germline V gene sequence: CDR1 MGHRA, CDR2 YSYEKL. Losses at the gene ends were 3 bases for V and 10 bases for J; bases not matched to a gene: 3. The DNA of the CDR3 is TGCGCCAGCAGCCACCCTAGCGGAGAGCAGTTCTTC. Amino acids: CASSHPSGEQFF.

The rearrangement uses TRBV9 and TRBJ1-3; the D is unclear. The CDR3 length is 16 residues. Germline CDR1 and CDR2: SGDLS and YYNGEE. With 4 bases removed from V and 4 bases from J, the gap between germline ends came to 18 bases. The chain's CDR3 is CASSSRRSSDGNTIYF. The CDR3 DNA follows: TGTGCCAGCAGCTCGCGAAGGAGCAGCGACGGAAACACCATATATTTT. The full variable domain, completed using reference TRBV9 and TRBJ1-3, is DSGVTQTPKHLITATGQRVTLRCSPRSGDLSVYWYQQSLDQGLQFLIQYYNGEERAKGNILERFSAQQFPDLHSELNLSSLELGDSALYFCASSSRRSSDGNTIYFGEGSWLTVV.

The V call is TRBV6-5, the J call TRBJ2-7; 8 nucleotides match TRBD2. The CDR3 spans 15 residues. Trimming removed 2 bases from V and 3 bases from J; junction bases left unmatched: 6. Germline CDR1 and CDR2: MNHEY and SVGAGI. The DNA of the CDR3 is TGTGCCAGCAGTTACCTGCGGGGGGCTAACTACGAGCAGTACTTC. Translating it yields CASSYLRGANYEQYF.

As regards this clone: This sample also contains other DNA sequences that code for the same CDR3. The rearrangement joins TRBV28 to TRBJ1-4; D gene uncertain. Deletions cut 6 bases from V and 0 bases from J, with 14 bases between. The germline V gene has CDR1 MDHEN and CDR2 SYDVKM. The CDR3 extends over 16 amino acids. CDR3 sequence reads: CASSLPGAATNEKLFF. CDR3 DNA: TGTGCCAGCAGCCTACCGGGAGCTGCAACTAATGAAAAACTGTTTTTT.

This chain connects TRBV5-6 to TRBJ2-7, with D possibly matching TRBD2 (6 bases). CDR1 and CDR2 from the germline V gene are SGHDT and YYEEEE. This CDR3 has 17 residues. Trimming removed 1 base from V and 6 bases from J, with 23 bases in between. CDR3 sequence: CASSLSGWRVGRAEQYF. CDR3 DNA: TGTGCCAGCAGCTTGTCTGGGTGGAGGGTCGGGCGCGCCGAGCAGTACTTC.

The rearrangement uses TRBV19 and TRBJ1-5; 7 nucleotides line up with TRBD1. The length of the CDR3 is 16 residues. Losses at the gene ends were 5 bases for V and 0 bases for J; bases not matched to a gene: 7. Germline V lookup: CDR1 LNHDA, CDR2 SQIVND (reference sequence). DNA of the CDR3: TGTGCCAGTAGTGCGGACAGGACGTATAGCAATCAGCCCCAGCATTTT. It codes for CASSADRTYSNQPQHF.

In DNA form, the CDR3 reads TGCGCCAGCAGCTTGAGTAAGGGAGTATCCTCAACCGGGGAGCTGTTTTTT. Translation: CASSLSKGVSSTGELFF. The V call is TRBV5-1, the J call TRBJ2-2; D perhaps matches TRBD2 (5 bases). The CDR3 covers 17 residues. V shed 1 base and J shed 5 bases, with 18 bases lying between them. Looked up from germline, CDR1 is SGHRS and CDR2 is YFSETQ.